This TCR beta chain was recovered during a study of T cell responses to AZD1222 COVID-19 vaccine. The junction had 6 bases not matched to a gene; V was cut back by 0 bases and J by 5 bases. This CDR3 contains 16 residues. Germline CDR1 reads MGHRA; CDR2 reads YSYEKL. The protocol was immunoSEQ multiplex PCR, while the TCRdb copy is restricted to in-frame clones and leaves out a portion. The data contain 100,000 or so clones, approximately 86% of them seen just once; the ten biggest clones take up 5%. Sequencing was performed on peripheral blood, taken on day 0 of AZD1222 vaccination. J is TRBJ1-5 and V is TRBV4-1, with TRBD1 matching 8 bases. The clonotype originates from an adult in good health. CDR3 amino acids: CASSQEGGQEYQPQHF. The CDR3 DNA sequence: TGCGCCAGCAGCCAAGAAGGGGGACAGGAGTATCAGCCCCAGCATTTT.